Included here is one T cell receptor beta chain sequence, with context. Its target is not known. This specimen comes from a study of OX40 agonist ivuxolimab in advanced cancers. Libraries were prepared by immunoSEQ multiplex PCR; TCRdb keeps only in-frame clonotypes and omits some of them. The sample shows under 20,000 clones, around 87% of them seen only once. Study observations and caveats: At 0.1 to 3.0 mg/kg, clonal expansion of CD4+ and CD8+ blood T cells had occurred by week 6.

The TCR was taken from an adult with an advanced solid tumor such as melanoma, head and neck, liver or kidney cancer. Specimen: CD4+ or CD8+ T cells sorted from blood, collected in a trial of the OX40 agonist ivuxolimab.

The CDR3 DNA reads TGTGCCAGCAGTTTAAGTCTAGGCGGGCTGTACAATGAGCAGTTCTTC. Translated: CASSLSLGGLYNEQFF. This rearrangement joins TRBV28 to TRBJ2-1; possibly TRBD2 for D (5 bases). This CDR3 has 16 residues. The germline CDR1 and CDR2 sequences are MDHEN and SYDVKM. The V end was cut by 2 bases, the J end by 4 bases, with 15 bases between.